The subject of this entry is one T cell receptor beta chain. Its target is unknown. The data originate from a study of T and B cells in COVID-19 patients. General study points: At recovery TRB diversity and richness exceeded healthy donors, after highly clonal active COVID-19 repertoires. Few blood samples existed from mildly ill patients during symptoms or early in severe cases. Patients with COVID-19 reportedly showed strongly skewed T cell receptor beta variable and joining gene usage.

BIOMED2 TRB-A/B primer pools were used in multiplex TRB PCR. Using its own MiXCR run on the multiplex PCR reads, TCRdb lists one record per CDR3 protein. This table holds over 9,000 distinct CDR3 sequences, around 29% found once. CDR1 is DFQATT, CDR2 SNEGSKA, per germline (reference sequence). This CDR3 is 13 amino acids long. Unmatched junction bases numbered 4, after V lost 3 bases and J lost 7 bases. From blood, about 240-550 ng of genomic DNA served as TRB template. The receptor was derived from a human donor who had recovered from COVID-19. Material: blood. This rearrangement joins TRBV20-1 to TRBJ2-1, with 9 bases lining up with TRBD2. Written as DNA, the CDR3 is TGCAGTGCTAGGGGACTAGCTGGGAATGAGCAGTTCTTC. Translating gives CSARGLAGNEQFF.